The 7 T cell receptor beta chains listed next were all sequenced from one sample in a study of blood T cell repertoires in COVID-19. Profiling relied on immunoSEQ multiplex PCR, and the TCRdb table lists in-frame clones only, not all of them. This sample has about 240,000 clones; around 85% occur once, and the top ten carry about 3.3%. Sequencing was carried out using PBMCs or T cells enriched from blood (not recorded which). Receptors were obtained from a woman aged 40 to 50 with acute COVID-19.

V gene TRBV6-1 combines with J gene TRBJ2-1; 11 bases align to TRBD2. This CDR3 contains 16 residues. Trimming took 1 base from V and 5 from J; bases not matched to a gene: 4. Germline CDR1 reads MNHNS; CDR2 reads SASEGT. CDR3 residues: CASSEVQLAGDNEQFF. The CDR3 DNA sequence: TGTGCCAGCAGTGAAGTACAACTAGCGGGAGACAATGAGCAGTTCTTC.

The table lists this clone with a count of one. The rearrangement links TRBV7-9 to TRBJ2-2, with D tentatively TRBD2 (6 bases). The CDR3 has 16 residues. CDR1 is SEHNR, CDR2 FQNEAQ, per germline (reference sequence). Between the trimmed V and J ends, which lost 5 bases and 6 bases, there was a span of 19 bases. The CDR3 DNA reads as TGTGCCAGCAGCCCTTTCAGCGGGTTGCGAGCCGGGGAGCTGTTTTTT. It yields the protein CASSPFSGLRAGELFF.

This clone was counted once. The chain joins TRBV4-1 to TRBJ2-2; D perhaps matches TRBD2 (6 bases). Germline V gene data show CDR1 as MGHRA and CDR2 as YSYEKL. The CDR3 extends over 16 amino acids. The V and J ends lost 0 bases and 4 bases respectively, with 12 bases between them. The CDR3 reads CASSQEWRELTGELFF. The DNA of the CDR3 is TGCGCCAGCAGCCAAGAATGGCGGGAACTCACCGGGGAGCTGTTTTTT.

The V call is TRBV9, the J call TRBJ2-7; the match to TRBD2 covers 10 bases. V lost 4 bases to trimming and J lost 2 bases; unmatched junction nucleotides: 12. Germline V gene data show CDR1 as SGDLS and CDR2 as YYNGEE. The CDR3 is 17 residues long. The CDR3: CASSSSEGLASTYEQYF. The DNA of the CDR3 is TGTGCCAGCAGCTCCTCCGAGGGACTAGCGTCAACCTACGAGCAGTACTTC.

This chain connects TRBV30 to TRBJ1-5, with D perhaps matching TRBD1 (5 bases). The ends were cut back, 0 bases at V and 7 bases at J, with 19 bases in the middle. CDR1 GTSNPN and CDR2 SVGIG come from the germline V gene (reference sequence). This CDR3 comprises 16 residues. CDR3 in amino acids: CAWSVPETDLRQPQHF. CDR3 sequence (DNA): TGTGCCTGGAGTGTACCCGAGACAGATCTAAGACAGCCCCAGCATTTT. Full variable domain (missing parts from reference TRBV30 and TRBJ1-5): SQTIHQWPATLVQPVGSPLSLECTVEGTSNPNLYWYRQAAGRGLQLLFYSVGIGQISSEVPQNLSASRPQDRQFILSSKKLLLSDSGFYLCAWSVPETDLRQPQHFGDGTRLSIL.

V is TRBV19 and J is TRBJ2-2; D call uncertain. The CDR3 is 13 amino acids. Germline lookup yields CDR1 LNHDA and CDR2 SQIVND (reference sequence). Trimming pared 2 bases from V and 3 bases from J, leaving 4 bases between. CDR3 in amino acids: CASSIIYTGELFF. The CDR3 bases are TGTGCCAGTAGTATAATATACACCGGGGAGCTGTTTTTT.

The V call is TRBV4-1, the J call TRBJ2-1; D might be TRBD1 (5 bases). Germline lookup yields CDR1 MGHRA and CDR2 YSYEKL. This CDR3 region has 20 residues. Trimming shortened V by 0 bases and J by 3 bases, and 24 bases separated the two germline ends. The CDR3 here is CASSQDWGRVPFFSYNEQFF. Written as DNA, the CDR3 is TGCGCCAGCAGCCAAGATTGGGGCAGGGTCCCTTTTTTCAGCTACAATGAGCAGTTCTTC.